This entry describes one T cell receptor (beta chain). This entry belongs to a study of blood T cell repertoires in COVID-19. Looking at the study overall: Nucleic acid was either cDNA or gDNA, and it came from T cells, B-cell-depleted T cells, or PBMCs.

This CDR3 has 14 amino acids. Germline assignment: CDR1 SGDLS and CDR2 YYNGEE. The ends were cut back, 3 bases at V and 4 bases at J, with 8 bases in the middle. TCRdb's table, derived via immunoSEQ multiplex PCR, lists solely in-frame clones and lacks some. The table records 200,000 to 250,000 clones, approximately 90% of them present only once. The genes are TRBV9 and TRBJ1-6; possibly TRBD1 for D (5 bases). Material: peripheral blood. This receptor was taken from a young man with COVID-19, enrolled during active disease. CDR3 bases: TGTGCCAGCAGCGGGGGGGATTATAATTCACCCCTCCACTTT. Amino acid sequence: CASSGGDYNSPLHF.